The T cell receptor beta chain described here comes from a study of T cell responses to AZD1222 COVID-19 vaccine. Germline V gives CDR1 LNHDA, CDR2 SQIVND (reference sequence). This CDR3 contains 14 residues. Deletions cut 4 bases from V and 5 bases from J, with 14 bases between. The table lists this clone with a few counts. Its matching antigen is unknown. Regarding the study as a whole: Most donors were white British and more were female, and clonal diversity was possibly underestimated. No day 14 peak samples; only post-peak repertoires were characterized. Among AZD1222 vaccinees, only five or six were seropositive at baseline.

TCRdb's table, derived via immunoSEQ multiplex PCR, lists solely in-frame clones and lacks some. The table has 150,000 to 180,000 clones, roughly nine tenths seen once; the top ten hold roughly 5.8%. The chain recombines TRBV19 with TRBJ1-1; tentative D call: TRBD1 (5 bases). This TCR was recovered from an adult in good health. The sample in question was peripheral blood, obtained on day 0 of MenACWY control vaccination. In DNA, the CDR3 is TGTGCCAGTAGTACCGGGACGGTGGGGACTGAAGCTTTCTTT. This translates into CASSTGTVGTEAFF.